These T cell receptor beta chains were read from a single sample in a study of T cells in Graves' hyperthyroidism and ophthalmopathy. One entry per CDR3 protein, called by TCRdb with MiXCR from the multiplex PCR reads. This table has nearly 250,000 distinct CDR3 sequences, over 15% appearing once. The specimen was blood. The receptors stem from a woman younger than 30 with Graves' ophthalmopathy. Each CDR3 is given with its conserved first and last residue. The order of the fields is D gene, clone size, J gene, V gene, CDR3 DNA, CDR3 protein. D genes are given only for firm matches. Clone size is given for some rows only: seen once, a few or many times, or a class if the clone is expanded.

D gene: NA; clone size: many; J gene: TRBJ2-2; V gene: TRBV6-1; CDR3 DNA: TGTGCCAGCAGGGAGGGACTGAACACCGGGGAGCTGTTTTTT; CDR3 protein: CASREGLNTGELFF
D gene: NA; clone size: many; J gene: TRBJ2-1; V gene: TRBV29-1; CDR3 DNA: TGCAGCGTTGATGGGGGGCACAACGACAATGAGCAGTTCTTC; CDR3 protein: CSVDGGHNDNEQFF
D gene: NA; clone size: many; J gene: TRBJ2-3; V gene: TRBV27; CDR3 DNA: TGTGCCAGCAGTTTACCCTACACAGATACGCAGTATTTT; CDR3 protein: CASSLPYTDTQYF
D gene: NA; clone size: few; J gene: TRBJ2-5; V gene: TRBV6-6; CDR3 DNA: TGTGCCAGCAGTTACTCGGCTTACCAAGAGACCCAGTACTTC; CDR3 protein: CASSYSAYQETQYF
D gene: NA; clone size: many; J gene: TRBJ1-5; V gene: TRBV19; CDR3 DNA: TGTGCCAGTAGTATAGCTGGACACCCCAATCAGCCCCAGCATTTT; CDR3 protein: CASSIAGHPNQPQHF
D gene: TRBD2; clone size: NA; J gene: TRBJ2-7; V gene: TRBV28; CDR3 DNA: TGTGCCGGGGGGACTAGCGGGGCCTACGAGCAGTACTTC; CDR3 protein: CAGGTSGAYEQYF
D gene: NA; clone size: many; J gene: TRBJ1-1; V gene: TRBV28; CDR3 DNA: TGTGCCAGCAGGCCCGATATGAACACTGAAGCTTTCTTT; CDR3 protein: CASRPDMNTEAFF
D gene: TRBD2; clone size: many; J gene: TRBJ2-4; V gene: TRBV20-1; CDR3 DNA: TGCAGTGCTAGTCACCAGCGGGAGTTTGGCAAAAACATTCAGTACTTC; CDR3 protein: CSASHQREFGKNIQYF
D gene: NA; clone size: many; J gene: TRBJ2-7; V gene: TRBV28; CDR3 DNA: TGTGCCAGCAGGGTAACAGGGTACGAGCAGTACTTC; CDR3 protein: CASRVTGYEQYF
D gene: NA; clone size: many; J gene: TRBJ1-2; V gene: TRBV24-1; CDR3 DNA: TGTGCCACCAGTGATTCGGCCAGGGCATACCCTAACTATGGCTACACCTTC; CDR3 protein: CATSDSARAYPNYGYTF
D gene: TRBD2; clone size: few; J gene: TRBJ2-3; V gene: TRBV3-1; CDR3 DNA: TGTGCCAGCAGCCCAGGCTTTACTCGGGGGGGCCCCACAGATACGCAGTATTTT; CDR3 protein: CASSPGFTRGGPTDTQYF
D gene: TRBD1; clone size: many; J gene: TRBJ2-7; V gene: TRBV29-1; CDR3 DNA: TGCAGCGTTGTTGTACAGGGGATCCCCTACGAGCAGTACTTC; CDR3 protein: CSVVVQGIPYEQYF
D gene: TRBD1; clone size: many; J gene: TRBJ1-4; V gene: TRBV18; CDR3 DNA: TGTGCCAGCTCATGGACAGGGGATAATGAAAAACTGTTTTTT; CDR3 protein: CASSWTGDNEKLFF
D gene: NA; clone size: few; J gene: TRBJ2-4; V gene: TRBV6-1; CDR3 DNA: TGTGCCACAGGGGACGCCAAAAACATTCAGTACTTC; CDR3 protein: CATGDAKNIQYF
D gene: TRBD1; clone size: NA; J gene: TRBJ1-5; V gene: TRBV4-1; CDR3 DNA: TGCGCCAGCAGCCAAACGACAGGGTCCAAACAGCCCCAGCATTTT; CDR3 protein: CASSQTTGSKQPQHF
D gene: NA; clone size: many; J gene: TRBJ1-4; V gene: TRBV5-1; CDR3 DNA: TGCGCCAGCAGCTTCGCGACAGTGGAAAAACTGTTTTTT; CDR3 protein: CASSFATVEKLFF
D gene: NA; clone size: NA; J gene: TRBJ2-1; V gene: TRBV19; CDR3 DNA: TGTGCCAGTTCGAAAGGCCCCGGTTTGGATGAGCAGTTCTTC; CDR3 protein: CASSKGPGLDEQFF
D gene: NA; clone size: many; J gene: TRBJ1-1; V gene: TRBV2; CDR3 DNA: TGTGCCAGCATCCGACAGGATCTCATGAACACTGAAGCTTTCTTT; CDR3 protein: CASIRQDLMNTEAFF
D gene: NA; clone size: many; J gene: TRBJ2-1; V gene: TRBV5-1; CDR3 DNA: TGCGCCAGCAGCTTGGGACCAACGGGTGTCGATGAGCAGTTCTTC; CDR3 protein: CASSLGPTGVDEQFF
D gene: NA; clone size: few; J gene: TRBJ2-1; V gene: TRBV19; CDR3 DNA: TGTGCCAGTAGTGACGGGACGTTCGCCTACAATGAGCAGTTCTTC; CDR3 protein: CASSDGTFAYNEQFF
D gene: TRBD2; clone size: few; J gene: TRBJ2-2; V gene: TRBV6-1; CDR3 DNA: TGTGCCAGCACCCAAGCGGGGGGGCCTCACACCGGGGAGCTGTTTTTT; CDR3 protein: CASTQAGGPHTGELFF
D gene: NA; clone size: many; J gene: TRBJ1-1; V gene: TRBV4-1; CDR3 DNA: TGCGCCAGCAGCCAAGAACGGTCAAACACTGAAGCTTTCTTT; CDR3 protein: CASSQERSNTEAFF
D gene: TRBD2; clone size: many; J gene: TRBJ2-1; V gene: TRBV27; CDR3 DNA: TGTGCCAGCAGTTTATTAGGACTAGCGGTGGGCAATGAGCAGTTCTTC; CDR3 protein: CASSLLGLAVGNEQFF
D gene: NA; clone size: many; J gene: TRBJ1-2; V gene: TRBV27; CDR3 DNA: TGTGCCAGCAGTTTTTCCAGGAACTATGGCTACACCTTC; CDR3 protein: CASSFSRNYGYTF
D gene: TRBD1; clone size: many; J gene: TRBJ1-1; V gene: TRBV5-1; CDR3 DNA: TGCGCCAGCAGCTTGCTGGACAGGGTCACTGAAGCTTTCTTT; CDR3 protein: CASSLLDRVTEAFF
D gene: TRBD2; clone size: many; J gene: TRBJ2-3; V gene: TRBV18; CDR3 DNA: TGTGCCAGCTCACCATCCGGAGCGGGAGTAGGTGTTACGCAGTATTTT; CDR3 protein: CASSPSGAGVGVTQYF
D gene: TRBD2; clone size: NA; J gene: TRBJ2-3; V gene: TRBV4-1; CDR3 DNA: TGCGCCAGCAGCCAAGGCTACCCTAGCGGGAGAACAGATACGCAGTATTTT; CDR3 protein: CASSQGYPSGRTDTQYF
D gene: TRBD2; clone size: NA; J gene: TRBJ2-7; V gene: TRBV20-1; CDR3 DNA: TGCAGTGCTAGCGGGGGGGCCGGTTCCTACGAGCAGTACTTC; CDR3 protein: CSASGGAGSYEQYF
D gene: TRBD2; clone size: NA; J gene: TRBJ2-3; V gene: TRBV20-1; CDR3 DNA: TGCAGTGCACCGAAACTAGCGAGCACAGATACGCAGTATTTT; CDR3 protein: CSAPKLASTDTQYF
D gene: TRBD1; clone size: many; J gene: TRBJ1-2; V gene: TRBV29-1; CDR3 DNA: TGCAGCGTTGAAGGCCCAGGGGGAGGCTATGGCTACACCTTC; CDR3 protein: CSVEGPGGGYGYTF
D gene: TRBD2; clone size: many; J gene: TRBJ2-5; V gene: TRBV28; CDR3 DNA: TGTGCCAGCAAAACTAGCGGGAGGCTCCAAGAGACCCAGTACTTC; CDR3 protein: CASKTSGRLQETQYF
D gene: TRBD2; clone size: NA; J gene: TRBJ2-5; V gene: TRBV6-2/TRBV6-3; CDR3 DNA: TGTGCCAGCAGTTACGTACGGACTAGCGGGATTGAGACCCAGTACTTC; CDR3 protein: CASSYVRTSGIETQYF
D gene: NA; clone size: NA; J gene: TRBJ1-5; V gene: TRBV9; CDR3 DNA: TGTGCCAGCAGCGTAGAGGGGGTAAATCAGCCCCAGCATTTT; CDR3 protein: CASSVEGVNQPQHF
D gene: NA; clone size: many; J gene: TRBJ1-1; V gene: TRBV4-2; CDR3 DNA: TGTGCCAGCAGCCAAGAAGAGGCACCCGGGGCTTTCTTT; CDR3 protein: CASSQEEAPGAFF
D gene: NA; clone size: NA; J gene: TRBJ2-2; V gene: TRBV6-5; CDR3 DNA: TGTGCCAGCAGTCACTCGGGGGGAAAGGGGGCTAGAACCGGGGAGCTGTTTTTT; CDR3 protein: CASSHSGGKGARTGELFF
D gene: TRBD2; clone size: NA; J gene: TRBJ2-1; V gene: TRBV7-2; CDR3 DNA: TGTGCCAGCAGCTTAAGGGCTAGCGGGGTGGCCTACAATGAGCAGTTCTTC; CDR3 protein: CASSLRASGVAYNEQFF
D gene: TRBD2; clone size: many; J gene: TRBJ2-3; V gene: TRBV12-3/TRBV12-4; CDR3 DNA: TGTGCCAGCAGTCCGGGACTAACTAGCACAGATACGCAGTATTTT; CDR3 protein: CASSPGLTSTDTQYF
D gene: NA; clone size: many; J gene: TRBJ1-6; V gene: TRBV6-2/TRBV6-3; CDR3 DNA: TGTGCCAGCAGTTACTCGACGCGGGGACCGACTAATTCACCCCTCCACTTT; CDR3 protein: CASSYSTRGPTNSPLHF
D gene: NA; clone size: many; J gene: TRBJ2-7; V gene: TRBV5-1; CDR3 DNA: TGCGCCAGCAGCTTGGACCCGGGGGACTCCTACGAGCAGTACTTC; CDR3 protein: CASSLDPGDSYEQYF
D gene: NA; clone size: NA; J gene: TRBJ2-5; V gene: TRBV5-1; CDR3 DNA: TGCGCCCGCAGCGAACAACTAATACAAGAGACCCAGTACTTC; CDR3 protein: CARSEQLIQETQYF
D gene: NA; clone size: many; J gene: TRBJ2-7; V gene: TRBV28; CDR3 DNA: TGTGCCAGCAGTCCCACCTTCTACGAGCAGTACTTC; CDR3 protein: CASSPTFYEQYF
D gene: TRBD2; clone size: few; J gene: TRBJ2-1; V gene: TRBV19; CDR3 DNA: TGTGCCAGCGCCCTTTTGGGCGGGAGGACCTACAATGAGCAGTTCTTC; CDR3 protein: CASALLGGRTYNEQFF
D gene: TRBD2; clone size: many; J gene: TRBJ2-7; V gene: TRBV7-2; CDR3 DNA: TGTGCCAGCAGCGACCCGAGTAGCGGGAGTAGGTCCCACGAGCAGTACTTC; CDR3 protein: CASSDPSSGSRSHEQYF